A single sample is the source of the 20 T cell receptor beta chains below, sequenced in a study of lymphopenia after photon versus proton radiotherapy. Assay used: immunoSEQ multiplex PCR; TCRdb lists only in-frame clones, some missing. The repertoire includes about 25,000 clones, 87% of them detected once, and roughly a fifth sits in the top ten. Here the sequenced sample was peripheral blood, taken from a patient treated with photon-based radiotherapy. The source of these receptors is a man over 45 with gastric cancer.

This rearrangement joins TRBV15 to TRBJ2-2, with D maybe TRBD1 (6 bases). V shed 6 bases and J shed 7 bases, with 9 bases lying between them. The CDR3 is 12 amino acids. Per the germline V gene, CDR1 is LNHNV and CDR2 is YYDKDF (reference sequence). CDR3 amino acids: CATSMTGGELFF. In DNA form, the CDR3 reads TGTGCCACCAGTATGACAGGCGGGGAGCTGTTTTTT. Combining the CDR3 with reference TRBV15 and TRBJ2-2 gives the whole variable domain DAMVIQNPRYQVTQFGKPVTLSCSQTLNHNVMYWYQQKSSQAPKLLFHYYDKDFNNEADTPDNFQSRRPNTSFCFLDIRSPGLGDTAMYLCATSMTGGELFFGEGSRLTVL.

The gene calls are TRBV7-6 and TRBJ2-7; D call uncertain. The CDR3 extends over 16 amino acids. Germline V gene data show CDR1 as SGHVS and CDR2 as FNYEAQ. V lost 3 bases, J lost 1 base, and 16 bases lay in between. In DNA, the CDR3 is TGTGCCAGCAGCTTTCTGCCGGGCCGCCAGTCCTACGAGCAGTACTTC. It translates to CASSFLPGRQSYEQYF. Variable domain in full (rest from reference TRBV7-6 and TRBJ2-7): GAGVSQSPRYKVTKRGQDVALRCDPISGHVSLYWYRQALGQGPEFLTYFNYEAQQDKSGLPNDRFSAERPEGSISTLTIQRTEQRDSAMYRCASSFLPGRQSYEQYFGPGTRLTVT.

J is TRBJ2-1 and V is TRBV11-2; tentative D call: TRBD1 (6 bases). Trimming cost V 5 bases and J 4 bases, with 18 bases left between them. The CDR3 consists of 16 residues. CDR1 is SGHAT, CDR2 FQNNGV, per germline. The DNA of the CDR3 is TGTGCCAGCAGCCAACCCGGGACACGGGCTTACAATGAGCAGTTCTTC. This translates into CASSQPGTRAYNEQFF.

The chain combines TRBV19 with TRBJ1-6; 12 bases match TRBD1. The germline gives CDR1 LNHDA, CDR2 SQIVND (reference sequence). Trimming cost V 6 bases and J 7 bases; bases outside gene matches: 1. There are 14 residues in the CDR3. As DNA, the CDR3 is TGTGCCAGTAGGGGACAGGGGGCGAATTCACCCCTCCACTTT. It encodes CASRGQGANSPLHF.

This clone was seen just once. V is TRBV10-3 and J is TRBJ2-2; 8 nucleotides line up with TRBD2. Germline V gene lookup returns CDR1 ENHRY and CDR2 SYGVKD. V lost 7 bases and J lost 0; bases outside the gene matches: 4. The CDR3 spans 15 residues. The CDR3 nucleotides read TGTGCCATCACAAGCGGGGGTCCGAACACCGGGGAGCTGTTTTTT. Translated: CAITSGGPNTGELFF.

The chain recombines TRBV19 with TRBJ2-6; D uncertain. This CDR3 is 15 amino acids long. Germline CDR1 reads LNHDA; CDR2 reads SQIVND (reference sequence). Trimming cost V 4 bases and J 0 bases, with 7 bases left between them. In DNA form, the CDR3 reads TGTGCCAGTAGTAGGCGGACCTCTGGGGCCAACGTCCTGACTTTC. Amino acids: CASSRRTSGANVLTF.

The V and J genes are TRBV20-1 and TRBJ2-3, with D maybe TRBD2 (7 bases). The ends were cut back, 6 bases at V and 6 bases at J, with 10 bases in the middle. Germline assignment: CDR1 DFQATT and CDR2 SNEGSKA (reference sequence). The CDR3 extends over 11 amino acids. The CDR3 spells CSAGGADTQYF. As DNA, the CDR3 is TGCAGTGCGGGGGGGGCCGATACGCAGTATTTT.

The chain is built from TRBV5-1 and TRBJ2-5; D possibly corresponds to TRBD2 (6 bases). The V gene's germline CDR1 is SGHRS and CDR2 YFSETQ. The CDR3 loop spans 16 amino acids. V lost 4 bases and J 1 base, leaving 17 bases between the germline ends. CDR3 in DNA: TGCGCCAGCAGCCGGGGTGGAGGGGCCATCCAAGAGACCCAGTACTTC. Protein product: CASSRGGGAIQETQYF.

The chain employs TRBV6-1 and TRBJ2-7; D is uncertain. The CDR3 extends over 11 amino acids. The germline gives CDR1 MNHNS, CDR2 SASEGT. The V end was cut by 7 bases, the J end by 3 bases, with 7 bases between. DNA for the CDR3: TGTGCCAGCACCGAGTACTACGAGCAGTACTTC. Residues: CASTEYYEQYF.

The chain combines TRBV5-6 with TRBJ1-2, with D perhaps matching TRBD1 (6 bases). Between the trimmed V and J ends, which lost 4 bases and 5 bases, there was a span of 21 bases. The CDR3 length is 16 residues. Germline V gives CDR1 SGHDT, CDR2 YYEEEE. CDR3 protein: CASSMTPGGAGYGYTF. In nucleotides, the CDR3 is TGTGCCAGCAGCATGACCCCGGGGGGCGCAGGGTATGGCTACACCTTC.

V is TRBV29-1 and J is TRBJ1-1; 8 bases are shared with TRBD1. This CDR3 is built from 13 residues. Looked up from germline, CDR1 is SQVTM and CDR2 is ANQGSEA. The V segment lost 8 bases and the J segment 3 bases; nucleotides outside the gene matches: 8. The CDR3 is CSPPDRGDTEAFF. DNA for the CDR3: TGCAGCCCGCCCGACAGGGGCGACACTGAAGCTTTCTTT. Combining the CDR3 with reference TRBV29-1 and TRBJ1-1 gives the whole variable domain SAVISQKPSRDICQRGTSLTIQCQVDSQVTMMFWYRQQPGQSLTLIATANQGSEATYESGFVIDKFPISRPNLTFSTLTVSNMSPEDSSIYLCSPPDRGDTEAFFGQGTRLTVV.

J is TRBJ2-2 and V is TRBV5-1, with unresolved D. V was trimmed by 4 bases and J by 5 bases, leaving 21 bases between them. Germline CDR1 reads SGHRS; CDR2 reads YFSETQ. The CDR3 covers 17 residues. The DNA for the CDR3 is TGCGCCAGCAGCCATAGGACCAGTCAAAAAAATACCGGGGAGCTGTTTTTT. It yields the protein CASSHRTSQKNTGELFF.

The CDR3 is CASNRQGSNTGELFF. The CDR3 DNA reads as TGTGCCAGCAATAGACAGGGCTCGAACACCGGGGAGCTGTTTTTT. This chain joins TRBV6-5 and TRBJ2-2, with 7 bases fitting TRBD1. Germline CDR1 and CDR2: MNHEY and SVGAGI. The CDR3 is 15 amino acids. J lost 0 bases, V lost 7 bases, and 5 bases had no gene match.

The chain has TRBV7-3 and TRBJ2-1, with D maybe TRBD1 (6 bases). Trimming took 0 bases from V and 0 from J, leaving 15 bases between them. Germline CDR1 SGHTA, CDR2 FQGTGA. The CDR3 consists of 18 residues. In DNA, the CDR3 is TGTGCCAGCAGCTTAACGTCTGGGGGCCGGAGCTCCTACAATGAGCAGTTCTTC. Its translation is CASSLTSGGRSSYNEQFF.

The V and J genes are TRBV30 and TRBJ1-2; D gene ambiguous. Trimming stripped 0 bases from V and 3 bases from J, with 11 bases between. Germline CDR1 and CDR2: GTSNPN and SVGIG (reference sequence). CDR3 length: 14 residues. CDR3 sequence: CAWSVSGGHYGYTF. Here the CDR3 DNA reads TGTGCCTGGAGTGTGTCCGGAGGGCACTATGGCTACACCTTC.

The chain joins TRBV10-1 to TRBJ2-7; D perhaps matches TRBD2 (5 bases). This CDR3 contains 15 residues. Germline V gene data show CDR1 as WNHNN and CDR2 as SYGVQD (reference sequence). V lost 0 bases and J 5 bases, leaving 14 bases between the germline ends. CDR3 in DNA: TGCGCCAGCAGTGAGTCCCCTCGAGGGCACAACGAGCAGTACTTC. Translating gives CASSESPRGHNEQYF.

This chain connects TRBV18 to TRBJ2-3; perhaps D is TRBD1 or TRBD2 (6 bases each). Germline V gene sequence: CDR1 KGHSH, CDR2 LQKENI. V lost 10 bases to trimming and J lost 6 bases, with 20 bases between them. The CDR3 extends over 14 amino acids. In DNA form, the CDR3 reads TGTGCCATTCGAGGAGGGGGTATTACGGATACGCAGTATTTT. Protein: CAIRGGGITDTQYF.

J is TRBJ2-5 and V is TRBV29-1, with 8 bases matching TRBD2. The V gene end was trimmed by 0 bases and the J gene end by 7 bases; junction bases not matched to a gene: 7. CDR1 is SQVTM and CDR2 is ANQGSEA in the germline V gene. The CDR3 covers 14 residues. Written as DNA, the CDR3 is TGCAGCGTTGAAGAGCGGGGGGACTTTGGGACCCAGTACTTC. Residues: CSVEERGDFGTQYF.

This clone was counted a single time. The gene calls are TRBV5-1 and TRBJ1-2; D unclear. The CDR3 extends over 13 amino acids. The ends were cut back, 4 bases at V and 3 bases at J, with 10 bases in the middle. Germline V CDR1 and CDR2: SGHRS, YFSETQ. CDR3: CASSAEWDYGYTF. The CDR3 nucleotides are TGCGCCAGCAGCGCCGAATGGGACTATGGCTACACCTTC. Using reference TRBV5-1 and TRBJ1-2 for the parts outside the CDR3, the full variable domain is KAGVTQTPRYLIKTRGQQVTLSCSPISGHRSVSWYQQTPGQGLQFLFEYFSETQRNKGNFPGRFSGRQFSNSRSEMNVSTLELGDSALYLCASSAEWDYGYTFGSGTRLTVV.

The V gene is TRBV5-6, the J gene TRBJ1-4, with no clear D. Germline V lookup: CDR1 SGHDT, CDR2 YYEEEE. The CDR3 length is 15 residues. V was cut by 2 bases and J by 4 bases, with 12 bases left in between. CDR3 coding DNA: TGTGCCAGCAGCTTAGGGCGACTCAATAATGAAAAACTGTTTTTT. Protein product: CASSLGRLNNEKLFF.